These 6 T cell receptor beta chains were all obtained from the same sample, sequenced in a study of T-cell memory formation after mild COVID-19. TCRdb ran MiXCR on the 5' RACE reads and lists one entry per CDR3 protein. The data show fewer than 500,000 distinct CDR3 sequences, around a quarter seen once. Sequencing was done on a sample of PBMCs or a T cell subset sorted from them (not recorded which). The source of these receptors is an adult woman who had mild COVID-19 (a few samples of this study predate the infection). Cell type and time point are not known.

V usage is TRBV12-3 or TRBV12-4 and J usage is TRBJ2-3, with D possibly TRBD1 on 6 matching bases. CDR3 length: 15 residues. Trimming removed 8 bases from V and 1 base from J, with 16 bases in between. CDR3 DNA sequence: TGTGCCAGCCTACACAGGGTGACGGGCACAGATACGCAGTATTTT. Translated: CASLHRVTGTDTQYF.

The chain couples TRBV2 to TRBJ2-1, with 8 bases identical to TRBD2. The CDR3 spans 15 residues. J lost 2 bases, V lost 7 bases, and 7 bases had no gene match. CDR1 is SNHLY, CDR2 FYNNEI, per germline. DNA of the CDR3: TGTGCCAGCAAGGGTAGCGGGGAAACCTACAATGAGCAGTTCTTC. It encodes CASKGSGETYNEQFF.

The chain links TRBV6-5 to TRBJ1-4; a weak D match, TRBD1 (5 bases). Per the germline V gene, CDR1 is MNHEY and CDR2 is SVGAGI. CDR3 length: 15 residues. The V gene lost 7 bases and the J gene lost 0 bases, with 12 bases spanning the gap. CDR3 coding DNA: TGTGCCAGCACCGAGGGAGGGGCAACTAATGAAAAACTGTTTTTT. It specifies CASTEGGATNEKLFF.

CDR3 region: CSVEPQRGLTDTQYF. The CDR3 region has the DNA TGCAGCGTTGAACCCCAGCGGGGACTCACAGATACGCAGTATTTT. The chain combines TRBV29-1 with TRBJ2-3; 7 nucleotides match TRBD2. Germline V gene data show CDR1 as SQVTM and CDR2 as ANQGSEA. V lost 2 bases and J lost 2; bases outside the gene matches: 7. This CDR3 is 15 amino acids long.

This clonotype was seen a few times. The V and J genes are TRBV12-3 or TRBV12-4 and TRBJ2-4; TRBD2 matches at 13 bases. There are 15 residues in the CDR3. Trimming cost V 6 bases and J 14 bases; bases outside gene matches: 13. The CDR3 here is CASSFTRTSGGPKYF. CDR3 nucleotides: TGTGCCAGCAGCTTCACACGGACTAGCGGGGGCCCTAAGTACTTC.

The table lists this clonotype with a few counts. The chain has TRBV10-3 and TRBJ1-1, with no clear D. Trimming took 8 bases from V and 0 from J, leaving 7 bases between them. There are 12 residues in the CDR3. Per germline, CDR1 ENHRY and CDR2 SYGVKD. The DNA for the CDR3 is TGTGCCATCGGGCGGGTGAACACTGAAGCTTTCTTT. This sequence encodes CAIGRVNTEAFF.